This T cell receptor (beta chain) came from a study of spatial heterogeneity in lung cancer. Study-level background: The study consistently detected more beta-chain than alpha-chain sequences. Broader study findings: Tumoral mutation counts were tracked by counts of expanded intratumoral alpha and beta TCRs.

There are 17 residues in the CDR3. Per the germline V gene, CDR1 is MGHRA and CDR2 is YSYEKL. The V end lost 0 bases, the J end lost 1 base, and 15 bases lay between the germline ends. Time point here: sample taken at primary tumor resection. A distinct unique molecular identifier was carried by each TCR cDNA molecule. MiXCR was run by TCRdb on the 5' RACE reads, yielding one entry per CDR3 protein. Among just over 8,000 distinct CDR3 sequences listed, 9.6% were seen once. This clonotype was found many times. Its antigen is unknown. This sequence was found in a male donor with early-stage non-small cell lung cancer. Sequenced here: lung tumor tissue, sampled at surgery. This chain links TRBV4-1 with TRBJ1-1, with D perhaps TRBD1 (5 bases). In DNA form, the CDR3 reads TGCGCCAGCAGCCAAGATCTTCCGGGCAGGGCGAACACTGAAGCTTTCTTT. Protein product: CASSQDLPGRANTEAFF.